What follows are 17 T cell receptor beta chains derived from one specimen sequenced in a study of shared clonotypes between healthy human individuals. This table comes from immunoSEQ multiplex PCR, and its TCRdb copy is limited to in-frame clones, with some not included. The table has about 2 million clones, about 95% seen once. Positively selected for CCR7, the CD45RO-negative cells used as naive CD8 cells excluded terminally differentiated effector memory CD45RA+ cells. Sequenced sample: naive CD8+ T cells sorted from blood. Receptor source: a man aged 18 to 30 in good health.

The chain employs TRBV4-3 and TRBJ2-2; D is uncertain. The CDR3 sequence is 16 residues long. V was clipped by 2 bases and J by 6 bases, with 16 bases between them. Germline lookup yields CDR1 LGHNA and CDR2 YSLEER. In DNA, the CDR3 is TGCGCCAGCAGCCAATGGAACAGCCTGCTGGCCGGGGAGCTGTTTTTT. It is translated as CASSQWNSLLAGELFF.

The V gene is TRBV19, the J gene TRBJ1-1; no definite D call. This CDR3 comprises 15 residues. Germline CDR1 LNHDA, CDR2 SQIVND (reference sequence). The V and J ends lost 1 base and 0 bases respectively, with 9 bases between them. The CDR3 DNA sequence: TGTGCCAGTAGTATAGGATACGGTTTGAACACTGAAGCTTTCTTT. Translation: CASSIGYGLNTEAFF.

The chain carries TRBV5-1 and TRBJ2-7; 7 bases align to TRBD1. CDR1 is SGHRS and CDR2 is YFSETQ in the germline V gene. This CDR3 has 16 residues. The junction had 12 bases not matched to a gene; V was cut back by 4 bases and J by 2 bases. CDR3 DNA sequence: TGCGCCAGCAGCCCTGACAGGGTAGGAATCCCCTACGAGCAGTACTTC. It is translated as CASSPDRVGIPYEQYF.

In DNA, the CDR3 is TGCGCCAGCAGCCAAGATATCGCAGGGGGTTTTCACGAGCAGTACTTC. It yields the protein CASSQDIAGGFHEQYF. The chain employs TRBV4-3 and TRBJ2-7; 7 bases are shared with TRBD1. The CDR3 has 16 residues. Trimming removed 0 bases from V and 5 bases from J; junction bases left unmatched: 10. Germline loops: CDR1 LGHNA, CDR2 YSLEER.

This clone was detected once. The chain couples TRBV13 to TRBJ1-2, with no clear D. V was cut by 4 bases and J by 7 bases, with 16 bases left in between. Germline lookup yields CDR1 PRHDT and CDR2 FYEKMQ (reference sequence). The CDR3 covers 14 residues. The CDR3 coding sequence is TGTGCCAGCAGCTCCGAAGAAACCCTACGTGGCTACACCTTC. It yields the protein CASSSEETLRGYTF.

V is TRBV28 and J is TRBJ1-5; unclear D gene. V was cut by 4 bases and J by 9 bases, with 13 bases left in between. Germline assignment: CDR1 MDHEN and CDR2 SYDVKM. The CDR3 extends over 13 amino acids. CDR3 residues: CASSSGLGRPQHF. CDR3 nucleotides: TGTGCCAGCAGTTCGGGCCTTGGGCGGCCCCAGCATTTT.

This sequence joins TRBV28 and TRBJ2-7; D is tentatively TRBD1 or TRBD2 (5 bases each). Trimming shortened V by 3 bases and J by 3 bases, and 15 bases separated the two germline ends. The CDR3 length is 15 residues. Germline CDR1 is MDHEN and CDR2 is SYDVKM. The CDR3 is CASSFEGISIYEQYF. CDR3 in DNA: TGTGCCAGCAGTTTTGAGGGGATCAGTATCTACGAGCAGTACTTC.

The CDR3 nucleotides read TGCAGCGTTGTTGCAACTAATGAAAAACTGTTTTTT. Encoded protein: CSVVATNEKLFF. The chain combines TRBV29-1 with TRBJ1-4, with D hard to call. Germline loops: CDR1 SQVTM, CDR2 ANQGSEA. V lost 4 bases to trimming and J lost 0 bases, with 3 bases between them. The CDR3 loop spans 12 amino acids. Full variable domain (missing parts from reference TRBV29-1 and TRBJ1-4): SAVISQKPSRDICQRGTSLTIQCQVDSQVTMMFWYRQQPGQSLTLIATANQGSEATYESGFVIDKFPISRPNLTFSTLTVSNMSPEDSSIYLCSVVATNEKLFFGSGTQLSVL.

This rearrangement joins TRBV4-1 to TRBJ1-2, with D tentatively TRBD1 (5 bases). The CDR3 consists of 15 residues. V lost 1 base to trimming and J lost 6 bases, with 15 bases between them. From germline, CDR1 is MGHRA and CDR2 YSYEKL. CDR3 region: CASSQVLSSRDGYTF. CDR3 bases: TGCGCCAGCAGCCAAGTCCTGAGCTCCAGGGATGGCTACACCTTC.

Note on this clone: The same CDR3 arises from other DNA sequences in this sample as well. The rearrangement uses TRBV6-5 and TRBJ2-7; D could derive from TRBD1 or TRBD2 (5 bases each). Trimming removed 2 bases from V and 3 bases from J, with 11 bases in between. Per germline, CDR1 MNHEY and CDR2 SVGAGI. The CDR3 loop spans 14 amino acids. The CDR3 bases are TGTGCCAGCAGTTACGCTGGGGGAAACTACGAGCAGTACTTC. Amino acids: CASSYAGGNYEQYF.

The chain combines TRBV27 with TRBJ2-7; possible D gene TRBD1, 5 bases. Per the germline V gene, CDR1 is MNHEY and CDR2 is SMNVEV (reference sequence). The ends were cut back, 9 bases at V and 2 bases at J, with 8 bases in the middle. The CDR3 has 11 amino acids. CDR3 bases: TGTGCCAGTAAAGGGGCCTACGAGCAGTACTTC. It translates to CASKGAYEQYF.

CDR3 DNA: TGTGCCAGCCTCCGAGCGGGGGGGCTGCGGAATGAGCAGTTCTTC. It encodes CASLRAGGLRNEQFF. The genes are TRBV7-2 and TRBJ2-1, with 10 nucleotides matching TRBD2. The CDR3 covers 15 residues. Looked up from germline, CDR1 is SGHTA and CDR2 is FQGNSA. J was trimmed by 7 bases and V by 8 bases; bases with no gene match: 11.

This clone was seen only once. The chain is built from TRBV11-2 and TRBJ2-2; 11 bases agree with TRBD2. CDR1 is SGHAT and CDR2 is FQNNGV in the germline V gene. With V trimmed by 2 bases and J by 7 bases, 6 bases remained unmatched. The CDR3 spans 16 residues. This CDR3 is CASSLPLAGAVGELFF. The CDR3 nucleotides read TGTGCCAGCAGCTTACCACTAGCGGGAGCGGTCGGGGAGCTGTTTTTT. Full variable domain (remainder filled in from reference TRBV11-2 and TRBJ2-2): EAGVAQSPRYKIIEKRQSVAFWCNPISGHATLYWYQQILGQGPKLLIQFQNNGVVDDSQLPKDRFSAERLKGVDSTLKIQPAKLEDSAVYLCASSLPLAGAVGELFFGEGSRLTVL.

The J gene is TRBJ2-1, the V gene TRBV10-2; 8 bases match TRBD2. This CDR3 is 16 amino acids long. V dropped 3 bases and J dropped 7; count of bases not matched to a gene: 11. Germline-derived CDR1 and CDR2 are WSHSY and SAAADI. CDR3 nucleotide sequence: TGCGCCAGCAGTGAAATCGGGGGGGGCGGTGTGAATGAGCAGTTCTTC. Translation gives CASSEIGGGGVNEQFF.

Notes on this clone: Additional DNA sequences in this sample encode the identical CDR3. The chain couples TRBV7-9 to TRBJ2-7; D remains ambiguous. This CDR3 region has 13 residues. In germline, CDR1 is SEHNR, CDR2 FQNEAQ (reference sequence). V lost 3 bases, J lost 1 base, and 7 bases lay in between. This CDR3 is CASSLPGSYEQYF. The CDR3 region has the DNA TGTGCCAGCAGCTTGCCAGGTTCCTACGAGCAGTACTTC.

The chain links TRBV27 to TRBJ2-2; TRBD2 agrees at 7 bases. Germline V CDR1 and CDR2: MNHEY, SMNVEV (reference sequence). CDR3 length equals 17 residues. The ends lost 5 bases at V and 5 bases at J; junction bases unmatched: 14. CDR3 sequence reads: CASSRGAVGGGTGELFF. CDR3 bases: TGTGCCAGCAGTAGGGGTGCAGTTGGGGGGGGGACCGGGGAGCTGTTTTTT.

The chain employs TRBV5-6 and TRBJ2-3; 8 positions match TRBD2. The germline gives CDR1 SGHDT, CDR2 YYEEEE. The CDR3 contains 15 residues. Trimming took 6 bases from V and 1 from J; bases not matched to a gene: 7. The CDR3 region is CASMIGGDGTDTQYF. The DNA of the CDR3 is TGTGCCAGCATGATCGGGGGGGATGGCACAGATACGCAGTATTTT. The full variable domain, with the rest looked up from reference TRBV5-6 and TRBJ2-3, is DAGVTQSPTHLIKTRGQQVTLRCSPKSGHDTVSWYQQALGQGPQFIFQYYEEEERQRGNFPDRFSGHQFPNYSSELNVNALLLGDSALYLCASMIGGDGTDTQYFGPGTRLTVL.